Listed below are T cell receptor beta chains from one sample, sequenced in a study of blood T cell repertoires in COVID-19. Method: immunoSEQ multiplex PCR; TCRdb's copy keeps in-frame clones and lacks some. The data show about 150,000 clones, approximately 92% seen once. Sequencing was performed on peripheral blood. The receptors originated from a middle-aged woman with acute or convalescent COVID-19. Each CDR3 is given with its conserved first and last residue. A D gene is named only where the DNA matches it firmly. Part of the rows lack a size; the others show once, few, many or a class for expanded clones.

clone_size | j_call | v_call | d_call | cdr3_aa | cdr3_nt
- | TRBJ2-2 | TRBV6-5 | - | CASSYSAGANTGELFF | TGTGCCAGCAGTTATTCAGCGGGCGCGAACACCGGGGAGCTGTTTTTT
- | TRBJ2-2 | TRBV5-1 | - | CASSLGRSTGELFF | TGCGCCAGCAGCTTGGGCAGGTCCACCGGGGAGCTGTTTTTT
- | TRBJ2-7 | TRBV28 | - | CASSRLSVTYEQYF | TGTGCCAGCAGCAGACTTTCGGTCACCTACGAGCAGTACTTC
- | TRBJ2-3 | TRBV6-4 | - | CASSAGTSTDTQYF | TGTGCCAGCAGTGCCGGGACTAGCACAGATACGCAGTATTTT
once | TRBJ1-5 | TRBV10-1 | - | CASSGAGISNQPQHF | TGCGCCAGCAGTGGGGCAGGGATTAGCAATCAGCCCCAGCATTTT
- | TRBJ1-2 | TRBV19 | TRBD1 | CASRSTGEGSYGYTF | TGTGCCAGTAGGTCGACAGGGGAAGGAAGCTATGGCTACACCTTC
- | TRBJ2-2 | TRBV5-1 | TRBD2 | CASTRGLPDNGELFF | TGCGCCAGCACCCGGGGACTACCCGACAACGGGGAGCTGTTTTTT
- | TRBJ1-3 | TRBV11-1 | - | CASSLDSISGNTIYF | TGTGCCAGCAGCCTCGACAGCATCTCTGGAAACACCATATATTTT
- | TRBJ1-2 | TRBV9 | TRBD1 | CASSFGQGSNYGYTF | TGTGCCAGCAGCTTCGGACAGGGAAGTAACTATGGCTACACCTTC
- | TRBJ1-5 | TRBV30 | - | CAWSRGLGLGQPQHF | TGTGCCTGGAGTCGGGGTTTGGGACTCGGTCAGCCCCAGCATTTT
- | TRBJ2-7 | TRBV4-1 | - | CASSQVGHYEQYF | TGCGCCAGCAGCCAAGTTGGCCACTACGAGCAGTACTTC
once | TRBJ2-3 | TRBV10-3 | - | CAISGSSGTDTQYF | TGTGCCATCAGTGGCAGTAGCGGCACAGATACGCAGTATTTT
once | TRBJ1-1 | TRBV2 | - | CASSDVVESFKGAFF | TGTGCCAGCAGTGATGTCGTAGAAAGTTTCAAGGGGGCTTTCTTT
- | TRBJ1-2 | TRBV28 | - | CASSPSFANYGYTF | TGTGCCAGCAGTCCCTCTTTCGCTAACTATGGCTACACCTTC
- | TRBJ2-3 | TRBV11-3 | - | CASSLELGSTDTQYF | TGTGCCAGCAGCTTAGAACTAGGGAGCACAGATACGCAGTATTTT
- | TRBJ2-7 | TRBV18 | TRBD2 | CASSPSGGFTEQYF | TGTGCCAGCTCACCGAGCGGGGGCTTCACCGAGCAGTACTTC
- | TRBJ2-3 | TRBV15 | - | CATSRDVHYTQYF | TGTGCCACCAGCAGAGATGTCCATTATACGCAGTATTTT
- | TRBJ1-3 | TRBV28 | - | CASSLFRNTIYF | TGTGCCAGCAGTTTATTCCGTAACACCATATATTTT
- | TRBJ2-5 | TRBV10-3 | TRBD1 | CAISEGQGETQYF | TGTGCCATCAGTGAGGGACAGGGAGAGACCCAGTACTTC
- | TRBJ2-5 | TRBV6-7 | TRBD2 | CASSYSRNSGKETQYF | TGTGCCAGCAGTTACTCGAGGAATAGCGGGAAAGAGACCCAGTACTTC
few | TRBJ1-1 | TRBV14 | TRBD1 | CASSLRDRPNTEAFF | TGTGCCAGCAGCCTCAGGGACAGGCCGAACACTGAAGCTTTCTTT
once | TRBJ1-3 | TRBV4-1 | - | CASSQDGSPKIGGNTIYF | TGCGCCAGCAGCCAAGATGGGAGCCCTAAGATAGGTGGAAACACCATATATTTT
once | TRBJ2-7 | TRBV2 | TRBD2 | CASNPGLVSYEQYF | TGTGCCAGCAATCCGGGACTAGTGAGTTACGAGCAGTACTTC
- | TRBJ2-1 | TRBV5-1 | - | CASSLTTSINEQFF | TGCGCCAGCAGCCTGACAACTAGCATCAATGAGCAGTTCTTC
- | TRBJ2-7 | TRBV5-1 | - | CASSLREDKADEQYF | TGCGCCAGCAGCTTGAGAGAGGACAAGGCCGATGAGCAGTACTTC
- | TRBJ1-1 | TRBV7-8 | - | CASSSGGNTEAFF | TGTGCCAGCAGCTCCGGGGGGAACACTGAAGCTTTCTTT
- | TRBJ2-7 | TRBV4-2 | - | CASSQEGWQGTYEQYF | TGTGCCAGCAGCCAAGAAGGTTGGCAGGGGACCTACGAGCAGTACTTC
- | TRBJ1-1 | TRBV5-6 | TRBD1 | CASSRAGQGITEAFF | TGTGCCAGCAGCCGGGCGGGACAGGGGATCACTGAAGCTTTCTTT
- | TRBJ2-1 | TRBV29-1 | - | CSVAVTDREQFF | TGCAGCGTTGCAGTCACAGATCGCGAGCAGTTCTTC
- | TRBJ2-5 | TRBV5-1 | - | CVSSTAGVETQYF | TGCGTCAGCAGCACTGCCGGGGTAGAGACCCAGTACTTC
- | TRBJ1-5 | TRBV18 | TRBD1 | CASSGTGGGQPQHF | TGTGCCAGCTCCGGGACAGGGGGCGGGCAGCCCCAGCATTTT
- | TRBJ2-1 | TRBV5-1 | TRBD2 | CASSFSSGAYNEQFF | TGCGCCAGCAGCTTTAGTAGCGGGGCCTACAATGAGCAGTTCTTC
- | TRBJ2-7 | TRBV11-2 | - | CASSAMQGGYEQYF | TGTGCCAGCAGCGCGATGCAGGGCGGCTACGAGCAGTACTTC
- | TRBJ1-1 | TRBV5-6 | TRBD1 | CASSLWTGVSTEAFF | TGTGCCAGCAGCTTGTGGACAGGGGTTTCCACTGAAGCTTTCTTT
- | TRBJ2-2 | TRBV6-4 | TRBD1 | CASSEQGCRTGELFF | TGTGCCAGCAGCGAACAGGGGTGTCGGACCGGGGAGCTGTTTTTT
- | TRBJ1-6 | TRBV7-9 | - | CASSTGQPPLHF | TGTGCCAGCAGCACAGGACAGCCACCCCTCCACTTT
- | TRBJ2-1 | TRBV10-1 | - | CASSDFSCSLGDEQFF | TGCGCCAGCAGTGATTTTTCATGTAGCTTAGGGGATGAGCAGTTCTTC
- | TRBJ1-1 | TRBV6-5 | - | CASSYTRRNTEAFF | TGTGCCAGCAGTTACACCAGAAGAAACACTGAAGCTTTCTTT
- | TRBJ1-1 | TRBV2 | TRBD1 | CASMDDRAGEAFF | TGTGCCAGCATGGATGACAGGGCGGGTGAAGCTTTCTTT
- | TRBJ2-2 | TRBV2 | TRBD2 | CAISGTIPTRGTGELFF | TGTGCCATTTCCGGGACTATCCCCACCCGAGGCACCGGGGAGCTGTTTTTT
- | TRBJ2-3 | TRBV5-5 | TRBD2 | CASSLLAGGLGLGTDTQYF | TGTGCCAGCAGCTTACTAGCGGGGGGCCTTGGGTTGGGCACAGATACGCAGTATTTT
- | TRBJ2-3 | TRBV28 | TRBD2 | CASSLSPLAGTDTQYF | TGTGCCAGCAGTTTAAGTCCGCTAGCGGGCACAGATACGCAGTATTTT
- | TRBJ1-2 | TRBV5-1 | - | CASSLVAGNYGYTF | TGCGCCAGCAGCTTGGTGGCAGGGAACTATGGCTACACCTTC
- | TRBJ1-3 | TRBV30 | - | CAWSVYSWANSGNTIYF | TGTGCCTGGAGTGTATATAGTTGGGCGAACTCTGGAAACACCATATATTTT
once | TRBJ2-7 | TRBV2 | TRBD1 | CASRHGTEVYEQYF | TGTGCCAGCAGGCATGGGACAGAAGTCTACGAGCAGTACTTC
- | TRBJ2-5 | TRBV6-6 | TRBD2 | CASSRTSGRGGETQYF | TGTGCCAGCAGCCGGACTAGCGGGAGAGGAGGAGAGACCCAGTACTTC
- | TRBJ2-7 | TRBV6-2/TRBV6-3 | TRBD2 | CASSYRSPGLAGEQYF | TGTGCCAGCAGTTACCGCTCCCCCGGACTAGCGGGAGAGCAGTACTTC
- | TRBJ2-7 | TRBV2 | - | CASIYYEQYF | TGTGCCAGCATTTACTACGAGCAGTACTTC
- | TRBJ2-1 | TRBV5-1 | TRBD2 | CASLPSGGLSDEQFF | TGCGCCAGCCTCCCAAGCGGGGGGCTCAGTGATGAGCAGTTCTTC
- | TRBJ2-1 | TRBV5-1 | TRBD2 | CASRVASGSYNEQFF | TGCGCCAGCAGAGTAGCTAGCGGCTCCTACAATGAGCAGTTCTTC
- | TRBJ1-5 | TRBV7-5 | - | CARSLAGSQGFVQPQHF | TGTGCCAGAAGCTTAGCAGGGTCCCAGGGATTCGTTCAGCCCCAGCATTTT